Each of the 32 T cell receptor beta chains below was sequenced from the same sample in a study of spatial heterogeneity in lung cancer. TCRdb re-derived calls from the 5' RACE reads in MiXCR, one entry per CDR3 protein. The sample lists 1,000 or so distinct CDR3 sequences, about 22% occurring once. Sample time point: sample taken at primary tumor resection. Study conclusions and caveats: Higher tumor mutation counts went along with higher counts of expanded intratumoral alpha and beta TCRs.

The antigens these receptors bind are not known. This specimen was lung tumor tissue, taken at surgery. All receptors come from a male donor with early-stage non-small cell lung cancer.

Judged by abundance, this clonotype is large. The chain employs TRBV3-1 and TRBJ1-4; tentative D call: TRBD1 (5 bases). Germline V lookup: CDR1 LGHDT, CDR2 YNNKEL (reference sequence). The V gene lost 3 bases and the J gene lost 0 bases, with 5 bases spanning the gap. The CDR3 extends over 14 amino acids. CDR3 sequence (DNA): TGTGCCAGCAGCCAGACAGCAACTAATGAAAAACTGTTTTTT. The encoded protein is CASSQTATNEKLFF. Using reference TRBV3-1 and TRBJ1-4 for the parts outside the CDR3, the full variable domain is DTAVSQTPKYLVTQMGNDKSIKCEQNLGHDTMYWYKQDSKKFLKIMFSYNNKELIINETVPNRFSPKSPDKAHLNLHINSLELGDSAVYFCASSQTATNEKLFFGSGTQLSVL.

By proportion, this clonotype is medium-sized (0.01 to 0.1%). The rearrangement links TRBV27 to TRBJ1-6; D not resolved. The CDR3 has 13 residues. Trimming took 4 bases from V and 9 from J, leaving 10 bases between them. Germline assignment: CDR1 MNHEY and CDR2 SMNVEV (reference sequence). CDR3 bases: TGTGCCAGCAGTTACGGAACGGGTTCACCCCTCCACTTT. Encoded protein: CASSYGTGSPLHF.

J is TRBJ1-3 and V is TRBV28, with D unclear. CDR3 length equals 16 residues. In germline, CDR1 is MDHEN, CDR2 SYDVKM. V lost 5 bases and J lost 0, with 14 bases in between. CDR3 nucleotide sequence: TGTGCCAGCAGTCTAAACACCGGCCTCTCTGGAAACACCATATATTTT. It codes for CASSLNTGLSGNTIYF.

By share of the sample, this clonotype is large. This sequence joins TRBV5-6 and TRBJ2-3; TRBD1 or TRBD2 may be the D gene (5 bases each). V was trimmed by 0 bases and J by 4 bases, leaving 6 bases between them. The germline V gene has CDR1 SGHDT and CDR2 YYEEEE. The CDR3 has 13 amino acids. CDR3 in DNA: TGTGCCAGCAGCTTGGGAGGGGCAGATACGCAGTATTTT. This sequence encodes CASSLGGADTQYF.

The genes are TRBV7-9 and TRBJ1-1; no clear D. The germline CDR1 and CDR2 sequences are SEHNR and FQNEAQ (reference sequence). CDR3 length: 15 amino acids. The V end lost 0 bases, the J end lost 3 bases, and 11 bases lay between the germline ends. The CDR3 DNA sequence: TGTGCCAGCAGCTTAGCTTCCGGATTGGACACTGAAGCTTTCTTT. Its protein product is CASSLASGLDTEAFF.

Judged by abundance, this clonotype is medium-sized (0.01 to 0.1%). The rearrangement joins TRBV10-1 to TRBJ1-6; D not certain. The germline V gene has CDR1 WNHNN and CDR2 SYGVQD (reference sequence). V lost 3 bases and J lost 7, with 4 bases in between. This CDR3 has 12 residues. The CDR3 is CASSDGNSPLHF. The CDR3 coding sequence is TGCGCCAGCAGTGATGGGAATTCACCCCTCCACTTT.

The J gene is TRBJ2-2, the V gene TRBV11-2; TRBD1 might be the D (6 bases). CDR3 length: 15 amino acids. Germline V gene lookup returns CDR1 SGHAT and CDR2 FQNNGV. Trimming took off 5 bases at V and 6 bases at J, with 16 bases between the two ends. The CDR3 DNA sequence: TGTGCCAGCAGCACCCGGACAGACACCGCCGGGGAGCTGTTTTTT. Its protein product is CASSTRTDTAGELFF.

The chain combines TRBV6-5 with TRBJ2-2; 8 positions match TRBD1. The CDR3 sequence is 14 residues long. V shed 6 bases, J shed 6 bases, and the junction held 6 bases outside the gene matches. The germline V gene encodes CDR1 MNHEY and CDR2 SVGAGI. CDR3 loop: CASSRTGFAGELFF. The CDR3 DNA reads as TGTGCCAGCAGCAGGACAGGGTTTGCCGGGGAGCTGTTTTTT.

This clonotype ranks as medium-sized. As DNA, the CDR3 is TGTGCCAGCAGCTTGGTAGTGGACACAAACTACGAGCAGTACTTC. It encodes CASSLVVDTNYEQYF. The rearrangement uses TRBV5-5 and TRBJ2-7; a possible D gene is TRBD1 (5 bases). The CDR3 runs to 15 residues. Trimming removed 0 bases at V and 3 bases at J, with 13 bases between. Germline CDR1 reads SGHKS; CDR2 reads YYEKEE (reference sequence).

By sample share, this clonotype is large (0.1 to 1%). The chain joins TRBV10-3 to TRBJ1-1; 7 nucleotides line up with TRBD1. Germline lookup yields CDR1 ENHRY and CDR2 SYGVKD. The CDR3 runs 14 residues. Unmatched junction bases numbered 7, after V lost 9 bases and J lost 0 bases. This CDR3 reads CAIQGSRVNTEAFF. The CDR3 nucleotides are TGTGCCATACAGGGGTCCAGGGTGAACACTGAAGCTTTCTTT.

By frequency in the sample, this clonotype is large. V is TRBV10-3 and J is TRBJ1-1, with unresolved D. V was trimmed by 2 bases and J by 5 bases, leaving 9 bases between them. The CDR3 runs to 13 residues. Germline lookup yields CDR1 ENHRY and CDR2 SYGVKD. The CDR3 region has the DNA TGTGCCATCAGTGAGCAGGTTTCGACTGAAGCTTTCTTT. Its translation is CAISEQVSTEAFF.

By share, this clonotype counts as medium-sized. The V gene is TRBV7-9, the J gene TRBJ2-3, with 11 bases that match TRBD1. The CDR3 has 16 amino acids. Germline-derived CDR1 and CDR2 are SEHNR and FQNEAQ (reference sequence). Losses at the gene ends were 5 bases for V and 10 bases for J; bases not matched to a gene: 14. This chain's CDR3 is CASSRVGQGAAEAQYF. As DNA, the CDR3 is TGTGCCAGCAGCCGAGTTGGACAGGGGGCGGCGGAGGCGCAGTATTTT.

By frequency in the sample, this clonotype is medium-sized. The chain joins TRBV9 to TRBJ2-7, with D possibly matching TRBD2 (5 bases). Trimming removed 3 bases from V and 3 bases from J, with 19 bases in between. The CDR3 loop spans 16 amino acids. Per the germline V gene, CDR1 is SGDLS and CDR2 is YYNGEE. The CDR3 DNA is TGTGCCAGCAGCGAGCGGCTATGGGAGTGTCGCTACGAGCAGTACTTC. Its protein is CASSERLWECRYEQYF.

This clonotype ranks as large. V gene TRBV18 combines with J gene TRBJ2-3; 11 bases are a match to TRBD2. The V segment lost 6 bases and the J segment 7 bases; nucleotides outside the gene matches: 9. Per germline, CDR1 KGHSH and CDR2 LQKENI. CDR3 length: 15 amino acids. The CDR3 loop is CASSPGSGGENTQYF. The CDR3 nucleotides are TGTGCCAGCTCGCCGGGTAGCGGGGGGGAAAATACGCAGTATTTT.

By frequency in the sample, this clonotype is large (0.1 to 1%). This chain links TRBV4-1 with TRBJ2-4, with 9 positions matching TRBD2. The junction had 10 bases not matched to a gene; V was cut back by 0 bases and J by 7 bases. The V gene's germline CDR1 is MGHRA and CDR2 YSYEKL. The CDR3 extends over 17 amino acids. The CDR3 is CASSQDGGGASRNIQYF. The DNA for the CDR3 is TGCGCCAGCAGCCAAGATGGCGGGGGGGCCTCTAGGAACATTCAGTACTTC.

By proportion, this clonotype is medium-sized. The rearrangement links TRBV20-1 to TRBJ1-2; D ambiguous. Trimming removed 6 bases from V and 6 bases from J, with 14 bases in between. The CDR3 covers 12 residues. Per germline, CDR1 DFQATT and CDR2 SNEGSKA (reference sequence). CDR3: CSATSWLDGYTF. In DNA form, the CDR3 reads TGCAGTGCGACCTCCTGGCTGGATGGCTACACCTTC.

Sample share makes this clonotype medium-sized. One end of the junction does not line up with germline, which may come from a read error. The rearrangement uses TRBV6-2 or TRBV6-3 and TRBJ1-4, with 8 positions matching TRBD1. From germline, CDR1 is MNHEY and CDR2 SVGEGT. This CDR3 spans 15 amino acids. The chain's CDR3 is CASRYSTGAYEKLFF. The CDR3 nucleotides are TGTGCCAGCAGGTACTCGACAGGGGCCTACGAAAAACTGTTTTTT.

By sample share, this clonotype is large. The CDR3 nucleotides read TGCGCCAGCGGCGGACAGGGGGCAGGGAACACTGAAGCTTTCTTT. Translation: CASGGQGAGNTEAFF. The gene calls are TRBV5-1 and TRBJ1-1; 11 nucleotides match TRBD1. CDR1 SGHRS and CDR2 YFSETQ come from the germline V gene. V trimming: 7 bases; J trimming: 1 base; junction bases outside the gene matches: 6. The length of the CDR3 is 15 residues.

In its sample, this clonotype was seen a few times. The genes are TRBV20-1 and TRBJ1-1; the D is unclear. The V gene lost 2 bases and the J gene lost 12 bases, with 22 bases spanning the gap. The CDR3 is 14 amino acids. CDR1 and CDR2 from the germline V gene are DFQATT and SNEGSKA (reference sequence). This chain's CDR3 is CSARRLQAGMETFF. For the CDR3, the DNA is TGCAGTGCTAGACGACTCCAGGCTGGGATGGAAACTTTCTTT.

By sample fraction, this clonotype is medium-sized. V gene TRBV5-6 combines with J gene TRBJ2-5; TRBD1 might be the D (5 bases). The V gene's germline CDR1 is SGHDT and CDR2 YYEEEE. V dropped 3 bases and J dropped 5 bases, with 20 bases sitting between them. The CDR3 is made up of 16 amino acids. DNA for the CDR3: TGTGCCAGCAGCTCGAGAAGACAGCTCGACCGGGAGACCCAGTACTTC. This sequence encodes CASSSRRQLDRETQYF. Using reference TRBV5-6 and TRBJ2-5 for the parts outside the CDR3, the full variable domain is DAGVTQSPTHLIKTRGQQVTLRCSPKSGHDTVSWYQQALGQGPQFIFQYYEEEERQRGNFPDRFSGHQFPNYSSELNVNALLLGDSALYLCASSSRRQLDRETQYFGPGTRLLVL.

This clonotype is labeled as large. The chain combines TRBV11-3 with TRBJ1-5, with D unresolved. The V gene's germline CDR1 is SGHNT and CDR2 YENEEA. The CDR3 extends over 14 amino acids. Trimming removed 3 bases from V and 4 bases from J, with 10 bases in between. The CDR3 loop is CASSFGLANQPQHF. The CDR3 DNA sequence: TGTGCCAGCAGCTTTGGCCTGGCGAATCAGCCCCAGCATTTT.

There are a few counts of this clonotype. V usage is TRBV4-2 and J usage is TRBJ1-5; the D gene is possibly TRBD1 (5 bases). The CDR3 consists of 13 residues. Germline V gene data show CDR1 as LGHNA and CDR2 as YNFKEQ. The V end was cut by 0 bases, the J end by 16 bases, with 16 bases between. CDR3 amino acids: CASSQDPGTSPHF. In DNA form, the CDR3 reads TGTGCCAGCAGCCAAGATCCCGGGACCTCGCCACATTTT.

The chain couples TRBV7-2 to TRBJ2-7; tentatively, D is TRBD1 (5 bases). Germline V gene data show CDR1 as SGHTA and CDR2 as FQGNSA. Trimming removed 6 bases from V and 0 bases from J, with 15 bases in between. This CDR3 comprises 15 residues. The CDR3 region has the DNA TGTGCCAGCAGTTACGACAGCACCTCCTCCTACGAGCAGTACTTC. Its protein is CASSYDSTSSYEQYF.

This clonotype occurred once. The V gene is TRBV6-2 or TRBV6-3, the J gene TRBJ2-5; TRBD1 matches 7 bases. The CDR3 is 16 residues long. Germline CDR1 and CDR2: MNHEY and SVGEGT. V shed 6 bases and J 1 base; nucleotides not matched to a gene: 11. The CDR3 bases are TGTGCCAGCAGCCTGTGGACAGGACCTCTCCAAGAGACCCAGTACTTC. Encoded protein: CASSLWTGPLQETQYF.

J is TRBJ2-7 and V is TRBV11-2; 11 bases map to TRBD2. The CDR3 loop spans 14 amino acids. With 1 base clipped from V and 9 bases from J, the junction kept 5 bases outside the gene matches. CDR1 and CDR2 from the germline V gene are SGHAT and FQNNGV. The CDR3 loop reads CASSLVAGGRRQYF. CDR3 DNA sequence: TGTGCCAGCAGCTTAGTAGCGGGAGGGCGACGGCAGTACTTC.

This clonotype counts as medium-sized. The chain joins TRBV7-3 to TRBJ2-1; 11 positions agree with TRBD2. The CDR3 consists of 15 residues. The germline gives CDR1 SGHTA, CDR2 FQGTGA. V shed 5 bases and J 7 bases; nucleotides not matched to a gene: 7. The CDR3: CASSPIAGGLNEQFF. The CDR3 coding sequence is TGTGCCAGCAGCCCGATAGCGGGGGGGTTAAATGAGCAGTTCTTC.

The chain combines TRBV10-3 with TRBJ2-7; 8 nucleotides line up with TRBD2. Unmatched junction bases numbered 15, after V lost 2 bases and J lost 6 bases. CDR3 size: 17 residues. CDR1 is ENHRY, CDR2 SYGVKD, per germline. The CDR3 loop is CAISEPAGGGSPVEQYF. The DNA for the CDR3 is TGTGCCATCAGTGAGCCCGCCGGGGGGGGAAGTCCGGTCGAGCAGTACTTC.

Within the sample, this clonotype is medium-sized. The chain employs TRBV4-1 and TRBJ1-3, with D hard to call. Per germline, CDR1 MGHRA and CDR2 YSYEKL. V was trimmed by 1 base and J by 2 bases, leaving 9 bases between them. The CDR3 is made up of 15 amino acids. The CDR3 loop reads CASSQVAGTGNTIYF. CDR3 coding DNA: TGCGCCAGCAGCCAAGTGGCAGGAACTGGAAACACCATATATTTT.

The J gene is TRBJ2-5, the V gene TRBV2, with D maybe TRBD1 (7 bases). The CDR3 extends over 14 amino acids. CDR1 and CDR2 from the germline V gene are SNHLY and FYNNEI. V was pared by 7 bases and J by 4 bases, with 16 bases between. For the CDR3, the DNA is TGTGCCAGCAACCGGGCAGGGGGGCGAGAGACCCAGTACTTC. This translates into CASNRAGGRETQYF.

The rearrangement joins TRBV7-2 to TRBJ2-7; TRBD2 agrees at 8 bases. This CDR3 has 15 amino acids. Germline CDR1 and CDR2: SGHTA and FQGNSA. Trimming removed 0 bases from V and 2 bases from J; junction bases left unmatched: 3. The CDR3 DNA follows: TGTGCCAGCAGCTTAGCGCGAGCGGGAGCCTACGAGCAGTACTTC. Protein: CASSLARAGAYEQYF. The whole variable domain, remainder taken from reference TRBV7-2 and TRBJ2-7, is GAGVSQSPSNKVTEKGKDVELRCDPISGHTALYWYRQSLGQGLEFLIYFQGNSAPDKSGLPSDRFSAERTGGSVSTLTIQRTQQEDSAVYLCASSLARAGAYEQYFGPGTRLTVT.

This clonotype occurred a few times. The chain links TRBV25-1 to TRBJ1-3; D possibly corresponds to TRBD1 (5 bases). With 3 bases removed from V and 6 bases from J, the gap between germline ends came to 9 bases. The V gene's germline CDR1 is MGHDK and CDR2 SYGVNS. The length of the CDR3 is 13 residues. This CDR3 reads CASSDREENTIYF. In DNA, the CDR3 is TGTGCCAGCAGTGACAGGGAGGAAAACACCATATATTTT.

CDR3 in amino acids: CSASASGVGETQYF. CDR3 bases: TGCAGTGCTAGCGCTAGCGGGGTAGGAGAGACCCAGTACTTC. The V gene is TRBV20-1, the J gene TRBJ2-5; 9 bases map to TRBD2. CDR3 size: 14 residues. J lost 4 bases, V lost 3 bases, and 6 bases had no gene match. Germline V lookup: CDR1 DFQATT, CDR2 SNEGSKA (reference sequence).